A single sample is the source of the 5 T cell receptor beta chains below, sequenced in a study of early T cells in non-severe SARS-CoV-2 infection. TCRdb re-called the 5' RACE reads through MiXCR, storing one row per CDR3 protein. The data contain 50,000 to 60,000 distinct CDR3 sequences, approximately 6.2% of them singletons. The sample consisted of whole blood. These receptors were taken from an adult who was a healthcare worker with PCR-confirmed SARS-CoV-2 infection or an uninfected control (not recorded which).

CDR3 residues: CASRRTGSTEAFF. In DNA form, the CDR3 reads TGTGCCAGCCGTCGGACAGGGAGTACTGAAGCTTTCTTT. The V call is TRBV6-5, the J call TRBJ1-1; 8 nucleotides agree with TRBD1. With V trimmed by 8 bases and J by 5 bases, 7 bases remained unmatched. Germline V lookup: CDR1 MNHEY, CDR2 SVGAGI. This CDR3 has 13 amino acids.

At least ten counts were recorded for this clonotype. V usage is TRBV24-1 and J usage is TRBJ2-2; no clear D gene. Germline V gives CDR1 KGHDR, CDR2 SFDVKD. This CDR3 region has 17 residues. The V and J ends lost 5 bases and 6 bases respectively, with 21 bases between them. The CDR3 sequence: CATSGLGLVKLPGELFF. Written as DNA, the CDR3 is TGTGCCACCAGTGGACTGGGCTTGGTCAAACTCCCCGGGGAGCTGTTTTTT.

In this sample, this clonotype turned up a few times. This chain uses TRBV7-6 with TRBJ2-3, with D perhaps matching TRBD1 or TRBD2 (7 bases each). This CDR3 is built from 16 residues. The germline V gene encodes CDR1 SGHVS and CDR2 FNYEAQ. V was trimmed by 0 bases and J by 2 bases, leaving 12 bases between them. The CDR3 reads CASSLARGTVTDTQYF. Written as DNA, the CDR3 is TGTGCCAGCAGCTTAGCGCGGGGGACAGTCACAGATACGCAGTATTTT.

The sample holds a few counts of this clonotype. The DNA of the CDR3 is TGTGCCAGTAGTATGTCAGGGATAAATCAGCCCCAGCATTTT. This codes for CASSMSGINQPQHF. This chain uses TRBV19 with TRBJ1-5; D perhaps matches TRBD1 (5 bases). CDR3 length: 14 residues. Between the trimmed V and J ends, which lost 3 bases and 4 bases, there was a span of 10 bases. Germline loops: CDR1 LNHDA, CDR2 SQIVND (reference sequence). Drawing the rest from reference TRBV19 and TRBJ1-5, the complete variable domain is DGGITQSPKYLFRKEGQNVTLSCEQNLNHDAMYWYRQDPGQGLRLIYYSQIVNDFQKGDIAEGYSVSREKKESFPLTVTSAQKNPTAFYLCASSMSGINQPQHFGDGTRLSIL.

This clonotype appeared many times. CDR3 coding DNA: TGCGCCAGCAGCCAAGTTGGACAGGGATACGAGCAGTACTTC. Its protein is CASSQVGQGYEQYF. The chain recombines TRBV4-1 with TRBJ2-7; 8 positions agree with TRBD1. Germline lookup yields CDR1 MGHRA and CDR2 YSYEKL. Trimming removed 1 base from V and 4 bases from J; junction bases left unmatched: 3. The CDR3 covers 14 residues.